This TCR beta chain was identified in a study of T cell responses to AZD1222 COVID-19 vaccine. Findings and limits, study-wide: Repertoires in all cases were sampled only once the peak T cell response had passed. The study found Spike-specific TCR breadth and depth rose after two AZD1222 doses. Donors skewed white British and female; clonal diversity was possibly underestimated.

Comment on this clone: Antigen specificity is unknown.

Germline CDR1 LGHDT, CDR2 YNNKEL (reference sequence). V was pared by 5 bases and J by 4 bases, with 7 bases of the junction left unmatched. This CDR3 comprises 14 residues. Method: immunoSEQ multiplex PCR; TCRdb's copy keeps in-frame clones and lacks some. The sample lists some 120,000 clones; 90% were seen once. This clonotype was obtained from an adult in good health. The rearrangement links TRBV3-1 (or the pseudogene TRBV3-2) to TRBJ2-5; 7 bases are a match to TRBD2. Sequencing used peripheral blood, obtained on day 0 of MenACWY control vaccination. In DNA, the CDR3 is TGTGCCAGCAGCTCGTCGAGCGGGACAGAGACCCAGTACTTC. This codes for CASSSSSGTETQYF.